These 5 T cell receptor beta chains were all obtained from the same sample, sequenced in a study of blood T cell repertoires in COVID-19. Repertoires were generated with immunoSEQ multiplex PCR, while TCRdb's copy carries only in-frame clones and drops some. The sample carries fewer than 40,000 clones, 88% recorded once. Sequenced material: peripheral blood. These receptor sequences come from a man aged 65-85 years with active COVID-19.

This sequence joins TRBV6-6 and TRBJ2-2; 8 bases match TRBD2. The trim removed 11 bases at V and 1 base at J, leaving 6 bases unmatched. CDR3 length: 14 residues. Germline V CDR1 and CDR2: MNHNY, SVGAGI (reference sequence). The CDR3 loop is CASRAGGNTGELFF. CDR3 in DNA: TGTGCCTCCAGGGCGGGAGGGAACACCGGGGAGCTGTTTTTT.

The chain has TRBV5-1 and TRBJ1-1; perhaps TRBD1 as D (5 bases). The V end lost 3 bases, the J end lost 4 bases, and 16 bases lay between the germline ends. The CDR3 sequence is 15 residues long. Germline V CDR1 and CDR2: SGHRS, YFSETQ. The CDR3 DNA reads as TGCGCCAGCAGCTCGGAGGGGCCTTGGAGCACTGAAGCTTTCTTT. Translated: CASSSEGPWSTEAFF. The entire variable domain, with the rest obtained from reference TRBV5-1 and TRBJ1-1, is as follows: KAGVTQTPRYLIKTRGQQVTLSCSPISGHRSVSWYQQTPGQGLQFLFEYFSETQRNKGNFPGRFSGRQFSNSRSEMNVSTLELGDSALYLCASSSEGPWSTEAFFGQGTRLTVV.

V is TRBV18 and J is TRBJ2-4, with TRBD1 matching over 10 bases. The CDR3 covers 15 residues. Germline CDR1 reads KGHSH; CDR2 reads LQKENI. Losses at the gene ends were 4 bases for V and 2 bases for J; bases not matched to a gene: 2. CDR3 in DNA: TGTGCCAGCTCACGGACAGGGGGGACCAAAAACATTCAGTACTTC. This translates into CASSRTGGTKNIQYF.

The chain is built from TRBV7-9 and TRBJ2-7, with D possibly matching TRBD1 (6 bases). The germline CDR1 and CDR2 sequences are SEHNR and FQNEAQ (reference sequence). The CDR3 has 14 residues. V was pared by 3 bases and J by 0 bases, with 9 bases between. CDR3 nucleotide sequence: TGTGCCAGCAGCTTCGGACAGCCCTCCTACGAGCAGTACTTC. It yields the protein CASSFGQPSYEQYF.

The chain carries TRBV9 and TRBJ1-2; 9 bases match TRBD1. V lost 0 bases, J lost 4 bases, and 7 bases stayed unmatched. The CDR3 runs to 16 residues. Germline V CDR1 and CDR2: SGDLS, YYNGEE. The CDR3 loop is CASSVGPGQGPYGYTF. CDR3 DNA sequence: TGTGCCAGCAGCGTAGGTCCGGGACAGGGACCCTATGGCTACACCTTC.